This entry lists 13 T cell receptor beta chains sequenced from one sample in a study of CD8+CD57+ T cells in acquired aplastic anemia. Profiling of TCR beta VDJ combinations and CDR3 sequences used genomic DNA as template. In TCRdb, the reads were re-called with MiXCR into one record per CDR3 protein. This table holds hundreds of thousands of distinct CDR3 sequences, about 70% found once. Sequencing was performed on sorted CD4+, CD8+, or CD8+CD57+ T cells (not recorded which) from PBMCs. Receptor source: a human donor in good health, serving as a control.

As concerns this clonotype: Sequence at one end of the junction differs from germline and may be a read error. V is TRBV9 and J is TRBJ2-7; D is possibly TRBD2 (7 bases). CDR1 and CDR2 (germline): SGDLS, YYNGEE. CDR3 length: 14 residues. The CDR3 spells CATSRDRGAPEQYF. Here the CDR3 DNA reads TGTGCCACCAGCAGGGACCGGGGGGCTCCCGAGCAGTACTTC.

This chain links TRBV2 with TRBJ2-3; 8 nucleotides agree with TRBD2. After removal of 8 bases from V and 0 bases from J, the junction contained 7 bases not matched to a gene. Germline V lookup: CDR1 SNHLY, CDR2 FYNNEI. The CDR3 contains 15 residues. CDR3 nucleotides: TGTGCCAGCGGCGTTTTAGCGGGGAGCACAGATACGCAGTATTTT. It specifies CASGVLAGSTDTQYF.

This clonotype was counted between two and nine times. J is TRBJ1-5 and V is TRBV4-2; perhaps TRBD1 as D (5 bases). The germline V gene has CDR1 LGHNA and CDR2 YNFKEQ. The ends were cut back, 1 base at V and 6 bases at J, with 13 bases in the middle. The length of the CDR3 is 15 residues. The DNA of the CDR3 is TGTGCCAGCAGCCAAGGGTTCGAGGGGAGTCAGCCCCAGCATTTT. Translated: CASSQGFEGSQPQHF.

The chain is built from TRBV7-8 and TRBJ1-3; D is perhaps TRBD1 (5 bases). This CDR3 spans 17 amino acids. Trimming cost V 5 bases and J 0 bases, with 17 bases left between them. CDR1 is SGHVS and CDR2 is FQNEAQ in the germline V gene. The CDR3 protein is CASSLNPGPSSGNTIYF. The CDR3 region has the DNA TGTGCCAGCAGCCTAAATCCGGGACCGAGCTCTGGAAACACCATATATTTT.

The chain carries TRBV20-1 and TRBJ1-1; D might be TRBD1 (5 bases). This CDR3 comprises 13 residues. V was shortened by 5 bases and J by 9 bases, with 19 bases between the two germline ends. Per the germline V gene, CDR1 is DFQATT and CDR2 is SNEGSKA (reference sequence). Here the CDR3 DNA reads TGCAGTGCTTCCCGGGGGGATGGCTACAAAGCTTTCTTT. Translated, it gives CSASRGDGYKAFF.

This clonotype was recorded a few times. The CDR3 is CASIVEVGNTYEQYF. The CDR3 coding sequence is TGCGCCAGCATTGTCGAAGTTGGGAACACCTACGAGCAGTACTTC. The chain has TRBV10-2 and TRBJ2-7; D unclear. This CDR3 spans 15 amino acids. Germline CDR1 is WSHSY and CDR2 is SAAADI. V lost 7 bases to trimming and J lost 2 bases, with 18 bases between them.

This clonotype has at least ten counts. For the CDR3, the DNA is TGTGCCAGCAGGATCAAACGGGGAAACGAGCAGTACTTC. Translated, it gives CASRIKRGNEQYF. This chain links TRBV2 with TRBJ2-7, with a possible D match to TRBD2 (5 bases). Trimming pared 6 bases from V and 5 bases from J, leaving 14 bases between. This CDR3 region has 13 residues. The germline CDR1 and CDR2 sequences are SNHLY and FYNNEI. The full variable domain, with the rest looked up from reference TRBV2 and TRBJ2-7, is EPEVTQTPSHQVTQMGQEVILRCVPISNHLYFYWYRQILGQKVEFLVSFYNNEISEKSEIFDDQFSVERPDGSNFTLKIRSTKLEDSAMYFCASRIKRGNEQYFGPGTRLTVT.

This clonotype was observed a single time. The V and J genes are TRBV20-1 and TRBJ1-5, with TRBD1 as a possible D gene (5 bases). The V end lost 5 bases, the J end lost 9 bases, and 14 bases lay between the germline ends. Looked up from germline, CDR1 is DFQATT and CDR2 is SNEGSKA (reference sequence). The CDR3 runs to 12 residues. The CDR3 region has the DNA TGCAGTGCTCGAAGGGACCAAGGGCCCCAGCATTTT. This gives the protein CSARRDQGPQHF.

To note about this clonotype: The CDR3 does not close with the conserved phenylalanine or tryptophan, likely indicating a read error. The DNA is omitted, as the CDR3 cannot be located on it reliably, and the CDR3 follows TCRdb's listing. The chain uses TRBV7-2 and TRBJ2-3; the table's D gene call, TRBD1, was not cross checked with the DNA. CDR1 is SGHTA and CDR2 is FQGNSA in the germline V gene. The CDR3 is made up of 13 amino acids, end residues included. The CDR3 loop reads CASSDGAGGNQPQ.

This clonotype was counted a few times. This chain links TRBV6-2 or TRBV6-3 with TRBJ2-3; 8 nucleotides line up with TRBD1. Per the germline V gene, CDR1 is MNHEY and CDR2 is SVGEGT. V was pared by 0 bases and J by 0 bases, with 2 bases of the junction left unmatched. The CDR3 is 16 amino acids. The CDR3 coding sequence is TGTGCCAGCAGTTACTCTTACAGGGGGAGCACAGATACGCAGTATTTT. This encodes CASSYSYRGSTDTQYF.

This clonotype was seen at least ten times. The chain links TRBV11-2 to TRBJ2-4, with 8 nucleotides matching TRBD1. The germline V gene has CDR1 SGHAT and CDR2 FQNNGV. The CDR3 runs to 15 residues. With V trimmed by 1 base and J by 9 bases, 8 bases remained unmatched. The CDR3 DNA sequence: TGTGCCAGCAGCTTAGGGACAGGGAGCTTTGGCATTCAGTACTTC. Its translation is CASSLGTGSFGIQYF.

Concerning this clonotype itself: One junction end disagrees with the germline gene, perhaps due to a read error. The V call is TRBV24-1, the J call TRBJ2-2, with a weak D call TRBD1 (5 bases). The CDR3 contains 14 residues. Germline V gene sequence: CDR1 KGHDR, CDR2 SFDVKD. CDR3 nucleotides: TGTGCCAGCAGTGAGGCAGGGAACCAACAGCACCAGCTTTTT. It codes for CASSEAGNQQHQLF.

This sequence joins TRBV4-1 and TRBJ2-5, with D hard to call. This CDR3 comprises 11 residues. Germline assignment: CDR1 MGHRA and CDR2 YSYEKL. V lost 9 bases to trimming and J lost 7 bases, with 12 bases between them. CDR3 region: CARRADWTQYF. As DNA, the CDR3 is TGCGCCAGACGGGCAGATTGGACCCAGTACTTC.